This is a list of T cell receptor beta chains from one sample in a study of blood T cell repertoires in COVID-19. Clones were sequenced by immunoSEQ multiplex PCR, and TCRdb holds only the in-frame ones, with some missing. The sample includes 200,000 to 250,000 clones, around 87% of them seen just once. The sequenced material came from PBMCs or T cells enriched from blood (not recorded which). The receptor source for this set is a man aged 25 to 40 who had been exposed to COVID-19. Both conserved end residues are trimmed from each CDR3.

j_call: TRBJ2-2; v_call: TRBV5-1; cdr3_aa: ASTAQGEGGELF
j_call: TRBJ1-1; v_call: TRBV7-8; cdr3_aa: ATTLQGGSEAF
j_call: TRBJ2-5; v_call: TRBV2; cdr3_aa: ASRGTARRETQY
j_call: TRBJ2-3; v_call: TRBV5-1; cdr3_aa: ASSLAWGRGLHTDTQY
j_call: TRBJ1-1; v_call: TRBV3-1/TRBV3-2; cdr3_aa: ASSQDAGNTEAF
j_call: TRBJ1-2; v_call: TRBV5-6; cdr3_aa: ASSGGGLGNYGYT
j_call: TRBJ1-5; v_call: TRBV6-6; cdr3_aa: ASSYEDQPQH
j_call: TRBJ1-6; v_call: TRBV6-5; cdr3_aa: ASTGGIRQSPLH
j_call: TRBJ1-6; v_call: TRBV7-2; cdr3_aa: ASSSSGTGLRNSPLH
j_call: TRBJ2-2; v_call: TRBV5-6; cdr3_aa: ASSLGAAGGTGELF
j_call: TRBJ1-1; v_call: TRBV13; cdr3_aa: ASSLGGVLDTEAF
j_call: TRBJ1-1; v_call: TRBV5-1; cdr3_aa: ASRQRQGSTEAF
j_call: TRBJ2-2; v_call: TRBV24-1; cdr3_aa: ATSDPLGGNTGELF
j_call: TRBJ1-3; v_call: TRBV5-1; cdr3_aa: ASSSMAALGNTIY
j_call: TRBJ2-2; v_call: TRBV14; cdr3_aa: ASTLSGGIPGELF
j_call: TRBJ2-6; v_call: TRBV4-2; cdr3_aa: ASRRGTGGSGANVLT
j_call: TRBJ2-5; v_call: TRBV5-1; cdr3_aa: ASSHRDRAETQY
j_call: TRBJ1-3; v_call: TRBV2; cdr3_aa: ASSLRDRFLDTIY
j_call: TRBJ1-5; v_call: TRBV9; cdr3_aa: ASSVGTTAPQH
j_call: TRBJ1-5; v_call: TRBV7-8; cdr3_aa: ASSPDSHQPQH
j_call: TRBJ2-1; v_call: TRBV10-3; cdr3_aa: AISEDRELGNEQF
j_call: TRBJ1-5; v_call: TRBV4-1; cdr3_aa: ASSQDSQGRSGNQPQH
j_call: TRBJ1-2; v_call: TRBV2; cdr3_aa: ASSEARTGGSGYT
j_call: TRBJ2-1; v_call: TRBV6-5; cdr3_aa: ASTNRGYEQF
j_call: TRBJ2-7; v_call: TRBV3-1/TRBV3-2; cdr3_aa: ASSQDHRTVNEQY
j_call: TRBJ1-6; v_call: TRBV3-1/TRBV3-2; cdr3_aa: ASSSRGSYSPLH
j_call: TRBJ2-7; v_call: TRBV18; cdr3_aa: ASSLTGTASYEQY
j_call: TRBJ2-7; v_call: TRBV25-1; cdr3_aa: ASSEIGLAGEQY
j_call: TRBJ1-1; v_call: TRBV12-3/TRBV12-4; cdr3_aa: ASSSTGGTEAF
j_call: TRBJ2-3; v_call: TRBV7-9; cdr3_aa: ASSFTGLAGGLGTDTQY
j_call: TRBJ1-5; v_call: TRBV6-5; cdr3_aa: ASRREGGQPQH
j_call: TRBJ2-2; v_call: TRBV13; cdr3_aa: ASSLGGDGELF
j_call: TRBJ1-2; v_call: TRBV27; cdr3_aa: ASSLISANYGYT
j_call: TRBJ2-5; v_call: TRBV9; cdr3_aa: ASSVGGRGSETQY
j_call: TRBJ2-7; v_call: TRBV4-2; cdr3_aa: ASSHRLAEHYEQY
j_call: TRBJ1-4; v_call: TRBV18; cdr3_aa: ASSPIRGREKLF
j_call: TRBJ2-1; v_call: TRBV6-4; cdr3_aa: ASSPLAGAYNEQF
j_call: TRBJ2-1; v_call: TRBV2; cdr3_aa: ASSSGGASYNEQF
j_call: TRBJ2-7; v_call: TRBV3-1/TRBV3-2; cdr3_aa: ASSQGTGFGYEQY
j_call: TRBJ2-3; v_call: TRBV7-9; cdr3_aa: ASSLYRGDTQY
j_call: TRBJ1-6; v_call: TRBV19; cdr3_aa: ASSIGGGSGSPLH
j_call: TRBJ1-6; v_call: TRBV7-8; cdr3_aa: ASSLGGQGPYNSPLH
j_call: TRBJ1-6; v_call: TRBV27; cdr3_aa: ASSSIAPSSYNSPLH
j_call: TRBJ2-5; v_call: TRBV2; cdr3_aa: ASSEYPSGTQY
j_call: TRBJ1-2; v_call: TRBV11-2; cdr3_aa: ASSRPSVNYGYT